Below, 14 T cell receptor beta chains from the same sample are listed, as sequenced in a study of blood T cell repertoires in COVID-19. The method was immunoSEQ multiplex PCR; TCRdb's version includes in-frame clones alone and lacks a portion of them. The sample yields approximately 280,000 clones, around 84% seen once. Sequencing was done on a sample of PBMCs or T cells enriched from blood (not recorded which). The origin of the receptors is a woman between 50 and 59 years old who had recovered from COVID-19.

This clone was seen once. The chain combines TRBV5-6 with TRBJ2-5; D not certain. Between the trimmed V and J ends, which lost 2 bases and 3 bases, there was a span of 2 bases. The germline gives CDR1 SGHDT, CDR2 YYEEEE. CDR3 size: 11 residues. This CDR3 reads CASSFEETQYF. CDR3 coding DNA: TGTGCCAGCAGCTTCGAAGAGACCCAGTACTTC.

A note on this clone: The junction departs from germline at one end; a sequencing error may be responsible. The rearrangement joins TRBV5-4 to TRBJ1-5; a possible D gene is TRBD1 (6 bases). There are 15 residues in the CDR3. Germline loops: CDR1 SGHNT, CDR2 YYREEE (reference sequence). CDR3 nucleotides: TGTGCCGGCAGCTTGGACGGGGGGGGCTCGCAGCCCCAGCATTTT. As protein: CAGSLDGGGSQPQHF. Based on the CDR3 plus reference TRBV5-4 and TRBJ1-5, the full variable domain is ETGVTQSPTHLIKTRGQQVTLRCSSQSGHNTVSWYQQALGQGPQFIFQYYREEENGRGNFPPRFSGLQFPNYSSELNVNALELDDSALYLCAGSLDGGGSQPQHFGDGTRLSIL.

The rearrangement uses TRBV7-2 and TRBJ1-5; weak D call: TRBD1 (6 bases). Germline CDR1 SGHTA, CDR2 FQGNSA. Trimming left V 2 bases short and J 4 bases short, with 12 bases between. This CDR3 has 15 amino acids. The CDR3 bases are TGTGCCAGCAGCTTACAAGGAGACAGGAATCAGCCCCAGCATTTT. Its protein product is CASSLQGDRNQPQHF. Full variable domain (rest looked up from reference TRBV7-2 and TRBJ1-5): GAGVSQSPSNKVTEKGKDVELRCDPISGHTALYWYRQSLGQGLEFLIYFQGNSAPDKSGLPSDRFSAERTGGSVSTLTIQRTQQEDSAVYLCASSLQGDRNQPQHFGDGTRLSIL.

This chain connects TRBV6-5 to TRBJ1-2, with 8 bases identical to TRBD1. The CDR3 covers 14 residues. V trimming: 6 bases; J trimming: 7 bases; junction bases outside the gene matches: 10. CDR1 is MNHEY, CDR2 SVGAGI, per germline. CDR3 protein: CASRLDRGSFGYTF. The CDR3 nucleotides are TGTGCCAGCAGACTCGACAGGGGAAGCTTTGGCTACACCTTC.

This rearrangement joins TRBV4-1 to TRBJ1-4; 7 nucleotides agree with TRBD1. J gave up 5 bases and V 8 bases, and 5 bases lay outside the gene matches. CDR3 size: 13 residues. Germline V gene sequence: CDR1 MGHRA, CDR2 YSYEKL. Written as DNA, the CDR3 is TGCGCCAGCTCGGGACAGCCAAATGAAAAACTGTTTTTT. As protein: CASSGQPNEKLFF.

This rearrangement joins TRBV30 to TRBJ1-3, with D possibly matching TRBD1 (6 bases). The ends were cut back, 5 bases at V and 2 bases at J, with 19 bases in the middle. Germline V CDR1 and CDR2: GTSNPN, SVGIG (reference sequence). The CDR3 extends over 16 amino acids. CDR3: CAWGVLQGTPGNTIYF. DNA of the CDR3: TGTGCCTGGGGCGTCCTACAGGGAACCCCTGGAAACACCATATATTTT.

V gene TRBV7-6 combines with J gene TRBJ1-3; D uncertain. CDR1 is SGHVS, CDR2 FNYEAQ, per germline. Trimming removed 2 bases at V and 0 bases at J, with 8 bases between. The CDR3 is 15 amino acids. The CDR3 protein is CASSLFPFSGNTIYF. The CDR3 DNA follows: TGTGCCAGCAGCTTATTTCCGTTCTCTGGAAACACCATATATTTT.

The rearrangement joins TRBV3-1 (or the pseudogene TRBV3-2) to TRBJ2-5; 8 nucleotides align to TRBD1. The CDR3 is 15 residues long. Germline assignment: CDR1 LGHDT and CDR2 YNNKEL (reference sequence). The J segment lost 5 bases and the V segment lost 0 bases, leaving 5 bases of the junction unmatched. DNA of the CDR3: TGTGCCAGCAGCCAAGAACAGGGGGTAGGGGAGACCCAGTACTTC. It translates to CASSQEQGVGETQYF.

V gene TRBV30 combines with J gene TRBJ1-3; D ambiguous. This CDR3 has 15 amino acids. Per germline, CDR1 GTSNPN and CDR2 SVGIG (reference sequence). V lost 0 bases and J lost 3, with 12 bases in between. CDR3 bases: TGTGCCTGGAGTGTACTAGACGCGGTTGGAAACACCATATATTTT. Translating it yields CAWSVLDAVGNTIYF.

The V gene is TRBV9, the J gene TRBJ1-4; the D gene is possibly TRBD1 (5 bases). The CDR3 is 14 amino acids. Germline V gene data show CDR1 as SGDLS and CDR2 as YYNGEE. V lost 0 bases to trimming and J lost 7 bases, with 10 bases between them. The CDR3 loop is CASSVGGTGEKLFF. The CDR3 nucleotides read TGTGCCAGCAGCGTAGGGGGCACAGGTGAAAAACTGTTTTTT.

The chain has TRBV7-3 and TRBJ2-6, with D maybe TRBD1 (6 bases). CDR3 size: 16 residues. Trimming stripped 4 bases from V and 2 bases from J, with 12 bases between. CDR1 and CDR2 (germline): SGHTA, FQGTGA. This CDR3 is CASSSDRIPGANVLTF. The CDR3 DNA sequence: TGTGCCAGCAGCTCCGACAGGATACCTGGGGCCAACGTCCTGACTTTC.

This sequence joins TRBV12-3 or TRBV12-4 and TRBJ1-1; no firm D call. This CDR3 spans 10 amino acids. Trimming removed 6 bases at V and 4 bases at J, with 3 bases between. CDR3 sequence (DNA): TGTGCCAGCAGAGCCACTGAAGCTTTCTTT. This gives the protein CASRATEAFF.

This clone was seen only once. The rearrangement links TRBV19 to TRBJ2-3; 8 bases agree with TRBD2. V lost 3 bases, J lost 3 bases, and 14 bases stayed unmatched. CDR3 length: 18 amino acids. From germline, CDR1 is LNHDA and CDR2 SQIVND (reference sequence). CDR3 sequence: CASSMGSGRRSVTDTQYF. As DNA, the CDR3 is TGTGCCAGTAGTATGGGGAGCGGGAGACGTTCAGTAACAGATACGCAGTATTTT.

The chain combines TRBV24-1 with TRBJ2-2, with D hard to call. Trimming left V 3 bases short and J 6 bases short, with 7 bases between. The CDR3 runs 13 residues. Germline-derived CDR1 and CDR2 are KGHDR and SFDVKD. CDR3 in amino acids: CATSDHRSGELFF. The CDR3 DNA reads TGTGCCACCAGTGATCATCGGTCCGGGGAGCTGTTTTTT.